This TCR beta chain stems from a study of blood T cell repertoires in COVID-19. Repertoires were generated with immunoSEQ multiplex PCR, while TCRdb's copy carries only in-frame clones and drops some. The profile shows 150,000 or so clones, roughly 88% of them singletons. The age range of participants was 18 to 89 years, with residence in about two dozen US areas. Clinical history as reported by participants underpinned cohort assignment. This clonotype originated in a man in his fifties who had recovered from COVID-19. The sequencing input was PBMCs or T cells enriched from blood (not recorded which).

This CDR3 reads CASSIAGTGGGNQPQHF. The CDR3 DNA follows: TGTGCCAGTAGTATAGCTGGGACAGGGGGGGGCAATCAGCCCCAGCATTTT. The chain is built from TRBV19 and TRBJ1-5, with TRBD1 identical over 11 bases. CDR3 length: 17 residues. Germline CDR1 and CDR2: LNHDA and SQIVND (reference sequence). V dropped 1 base and J dropped 2; count of bases not matched to a gene: 4.